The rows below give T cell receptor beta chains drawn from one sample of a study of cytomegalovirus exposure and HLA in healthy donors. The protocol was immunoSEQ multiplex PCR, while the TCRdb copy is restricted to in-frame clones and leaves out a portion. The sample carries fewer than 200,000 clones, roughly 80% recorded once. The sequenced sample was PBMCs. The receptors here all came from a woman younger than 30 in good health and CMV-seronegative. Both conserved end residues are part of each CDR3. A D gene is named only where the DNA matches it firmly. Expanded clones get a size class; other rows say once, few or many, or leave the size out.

CVQFFGWPQVSRMRQENQPQHF	TGTGTTCAATTTTTTGGCTGGCCCCAAGTGTCGCGTATGAGACAAGAAAATCAGCCCCAGCATTTT	-	-	TRBV21-1	TRBJ1-5
CASSPTGPVYQETQYF	TGTGCCAGCAGCCCGACAGGGCCTGTGTACCAAGAGACCCAGTACTTC	TRBD1	once	TRBV5-6	TRBJ2-5
CASSEHPSGGLAGHGADTQYF	TGTGCCAGCAGCGAACACCCCTCGGGGGGTCTAGCGGGCCACGGTGCAGATACGCAGTATTTT	TRBD2	-	TRBV9	TRBJ2-3
CASSLDRDSPSYEQYF	TGTGCCAGCAGCTTAGACCGGGACTCCCCTTCCTACGAGCAGTACTTC	-	-	TRBV7-6	TRBJ2-7
CASSQTGTGVYNEQFF	TGTGCCAGCTCACAGACCGGGACAGGGGTCTACAATGAGCAGTTCTTC	TRBD1	-	TRBV18	TRBJ2-1
CASSLTSGRYYEQYF	TGTGCCAGCAGCCTAACTAGCGGGAGGTACTACGAGCAGTACTTC	TRBD2	-	TRBV5-6	TRBJ2-7
CASSSQRSNQPQHF	TGTGCCAGCAGTTCACAGAGATCCAATCAGCCCCAGCATTTT	-	-	TRBV28	TRBJ1-5
CASSVNQGAPDTQYF	TGCGCCAGCAGCGTAAACCAGGGGGCTCCAGATACGCAGTATTTT	TRBD1	-	TRBV5-1	TRBJ2-3
CASSPQGNPLYF	TGTGCCAGCAGCCCACAGGGCAACCCTTTGTATTTT	-	-	TRBV2	TRBJ2-3
CAWRWEAQGESSPLHF	TGTGCCTGGAGGTGGGAGGCACAGGGGGAGAGTTCACCCCTCCACTTT	TRBD1	few	TRBV30	TRBJ1-6
CASSLLPGQGTGELFF	TGCGCCAGCAGCTTACTCCCGGGACAGGGCACCGGGGAGCTGTTTTTT	TRBD1	-	TRBV5-1	TRBJ2-2
CATSGGRDSYEQYF	TGTGCCACCAGCGGCGGACGGGATTCCTACGAGCAATACTTC	-	-	TRBV15	TRBJ2-7
CASSRPLAGGTYEQFF	TGCGCCAGCAGCCGCCCTTTAGCGGGAGGGACTTATGAGCAGTTCTTC	TRBD2	few	TRBV4-1	TRBJ2-1
CASSLDQWPQETQYF	TGTGCCAGCAGCTTAGATCAATGGCCCCAAGAGACCCAGTACTTC	-	-	TRBV11-2	TRBJ2-5
CASSSLRLAGGLGASGNEQFF	TGTGCCAGCAGCTCCCTTAGACTAGCGGGAGGGCTTGGTGCGTCCGGTAATGAGCAGTTCTTC	TRBD2	-	TRBV7-3	TRBJ2-1
CASSQELLQGHSGANVLTF	TGCGCCAGCAGCCAAGAACTCCTCCAGGGACACTCTGGGGCCAACGTCCTGACTTTC	-	-	TRBV4-1	TRBJ2-6
CASSPQRTNEKLFF	TGTGCCAGCTCACCACAGCGAACTAATGAAAAACTGTTTTTT	-	-	TRBV18	TRBJ1-4
CATSRGQGITDTQYF	TGTGCCACCAGCAGGGGACAGGGGATCACAGATACGCAGTATTTT	TRBD1	-	TRBV15	TRBJ2-3
CSADSTGGRTEAFF	TGCAGCGCAGATTCGACAGGGGGTCGCACTGAAGCTTTCTTT	TRBD1	-	TRBV29-1	TRBJ1-1
CASSLAGGSYEQYF	TGCGCCAGCAGCTTGGCCGGCGGCTCCTACGAGCAGTACTTC	-	-	TRBV5-1	TRBJ2-7
CASRAGFRHGTEAFF	TGTGCCAGCAGGGCGGGTTTCCGGCACGGGACTGAAGCTTTCTTT	-	-	TRBV5-8	TRBJ1-1
CASSTDRVGQNEQFF	TGTGCCAGCAGCACCGACAGGGTTGGTCAGAATGAGCAGTTCTTC	TRBD1	-	TRBV5-8	TRBJ2-1
CASSLEGNTNYGYTF	TGTGCCAGCAGCTTGGAGGGGAACACCAACTATGGCTACACCTTC	-	-	TRBV5-4	TRBJ1-2
CASSPDTSSYNEQFF	TGTGCCAGCAGCCCAGACACGAGCTCCTACAATGAGCAGTTCTTC	-	-	TRBV5-4	TRBJ2-1
CASSFLQGAGGYTF	TGTGCCAGCAGTTTTCTACAGGGGGCCGGTGGCTACACCTTC	TRBD1	-	TRBV6-5	TRBJ1-2
CASSEGVRSLSGANVLTF	TGTGCCAGCAGTGAAGGGGTCAGGTCACTCTCTGGGGCCAACGTCCTGACTTTC	-	-	TRBV6-1	TRBJ2-6
CASSLFREVGEQYF	TGTGCCAGCAGTTTGTTCAGGGAGGTAGGCGAGCAGTACTTC	-	-	TRBV28	TRBJ2-7
CASRESPYNEQFF	TGTGCCAGCAGGGAGTCCCCCTACAATGAGCAGTTCTTC	-	once	TRBV2	TRBJ2-1
CASSSGQGIHEQYF	TGTGCCAGCTCATCCGGACAGGGAATCCACGAGCAGTACTTC	TRBD1	once	TRBV18	TRBJ2-7
CASSLLAHEQFF	TGTGCCAGCAGTTTACTAGCACATGAGCAGTTCTTC	-	-	TRBV2	TRBJ2-1
CASSPRQGRETQYF	TGTGCCAGCAGCCCTAGACAGGGTCGGGAGACCCAGTACTTC	TRBD1	-	TRBV5-4	TRBJ2-5
CASSSQYYNEQFF	TGTGCCAGCAGCTCACAGTACTACAATGAGCAGTTCTTC	-	-	TRBV5-8	TRBJ2-1
CASSLRPGGAKNIQYF	TGTGCCAGCAGTCTCAGGCCGGGAGGGGCCAAAAACATTCAGTACTTC	TRBD2	-	TRBV27	TRBJ2-4
CASSRTSGPYNEQFF	TGTGCCAGCAGCCGTACTAGCGGACCTTACAATGAGCAGTTCTTC	TRBD2	once	TRBV7-2	TRBJ2-1
CASSFSSGGPQTQYF	TGTGCCAGCAGTTTCAGTAGCGGGGGCCCCCAGACCCAGTACTTC	TRBD2	-	TRBV28	TRBJ2-5
CASSQAFPLAENTGELFF	TGCGCCAGCAGCCAAGCGTTCCCACTAGCGGAGAACACCGGGGAGCTGTTTTTT	TRBD2	-	TRBV4-1	TRBJ2-2
CASSIGQGILAKNIQYF	TGTGCCAGTAGTATAGGCCAGGGGATCCTAGCCAAAAACATTCAGTACTTC	-	-	TRBV19	TRBJ2-4
CASSSARFSGANVLTF	TGTGCCAGCAGCTCGGCCAGGTTCTCTGGGGCCAACGTCCTGACTTTC	-	few	TRBV11-2	TRBJ2-6
CASSSTGGETQYF	TGTGCCAGCTCATCGACAGGGGGAGAGACCCAGTACTTC	TRBD1	few	TRBV18	TRBJ2-5
CASSPRGSTGSNEQFF	TGCGCCAGCAGCCCCCGAGGCTCTACAGGGAGTAATGAGCAGTTCTTC	-	-	TRBV4-1	TRBJ2-1
CASSYGGRNTGELFF	TGTGCCAGCAGTTACGGCGGCAGAAACACCGGGGAGCTGTTTTTT	-	-	TRBV27	TRBJ2-2
CATSGQTYTEAFF	TGTGCCACTTCTGGCCAGACTTACACTGAAGCTTTCTTT	-	once	TRBV6-1	TRBJ1-1
CASSFAPGRGSSYEQYF	TGTGCCAGCAGCTTCGCCCCGGGGAGGGGAAGCTCCTACGAGCAGTACTTC	TRBD2	-	TRBV7-6	TRBJ2-7
CASSLGLAGVTGELFF	TGTGCCAGCAGCCTCGGACTAGCGGGAGTCACCGGGGAGCTGTTTTTT	TRBD2	few	TRBV7-3	TRBJ2-2
CARSRDSSRYEQYF	TGTGCCAGATCTCGGGACTCCTCACGATACGAGCAGTACTTC	-	-	TRBV2	TRBJ2-7
CASSPETGVAGELFF	TGCGCCAGCAGCCCCGAGACAGGGGTAGCCGGGGAGCTGTTTTTT	TRBD1	-	TRBV5-1	TRBJ2-2
CAWSVVSSYNEQFF	TGTGCCTGGAGTGTAGTGAGCTCCTACAATGAGCAGTTCTTC	-	-	TRBV30	TRBJ2-1
CASSQEAGAKYTEAFF	TGTGCCAGCAGCCAAGAGGCGGGAGCTAAATACACTGAAGCTTTCTTT	-	-	TRBV14	TRBJ1-1
CAISGGDTEAFF	TGTGCCATCTCCGGCGGGGACACTGAAGCTTTCTTT	-	-	TRBV10-3	TRBJ1-1
CASSDKSAGQPDPYEQYF	TGTGCCAGCAGTGACAAATCAGCTGGACAGCCAGACCCCTACGAGCAGTACTTC	-	-	TRBV6-4	TRBJ2-7
CASSLRLAGGPGYEQYF	TGTGCCAGCAGTTTAAGGCTAGCGGGAGGGCCGGGCTACGAGCAGTACTTC	TRBD2	-	TRBV27	TRBJ2-7
CASSLPNRKKLFF	TGTGCCAGCAGCCTTCCTAACAGGAAAAAACTGTTTTTT	-	-	TRBV6-5	TRBJ1-4
CASSPLRGEYEQYF	TGTGCCAGCAGCCCCCTCCGCGGGGAGTACGAGCAGTACTTC	-	few	TRBV5-5	TRBJ2-7
CASSISGLAGRYEQFF	TGTGCCAGTAGTATCTCGGGACTAGCGGGTCGTTATGAGCAGTTCTTC	TRBD2	-	TRBV19	TRBJ2-1
CASSLDSGANVLTF	TGTGCCAGCAGCTTAGACAGTGGGGCCAACGTCCTGACTTTC	-	few	TRBV7-3	TRBJ2-6
CATFPGTGTYYGYTF	TGTGCCACCTTTCCCGGGACAGGGACATACTATGGCTACACCTTC	TRBD1	-	TRBV28	TRBJ1-2